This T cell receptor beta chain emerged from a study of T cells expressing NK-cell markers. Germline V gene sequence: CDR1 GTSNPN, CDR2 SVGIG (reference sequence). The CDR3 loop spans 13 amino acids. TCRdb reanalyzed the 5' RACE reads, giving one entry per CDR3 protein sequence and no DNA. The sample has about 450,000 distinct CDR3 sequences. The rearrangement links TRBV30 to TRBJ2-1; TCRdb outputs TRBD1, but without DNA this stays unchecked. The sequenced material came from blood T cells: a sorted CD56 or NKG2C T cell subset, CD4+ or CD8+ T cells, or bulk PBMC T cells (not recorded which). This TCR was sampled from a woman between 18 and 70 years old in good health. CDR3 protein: CAWSPGEDNEQFF.